Described below is a single T cell receptor (beta chain) sequence and its context. This clone showed up just a few times. It lacks a known antigen. One base away there is no much larger clone; base qualities are not given. TCRbeta CDR3 regions were amplified from genomic DNA by means of the immunoSEQ Assay, a bias-controlled multiplex PCR. On the authors' methods: Within the assay, amplification of reference gene primers was used to estimate how many nucleated cells each sample contained. Sequence reads were collapsed and filtered to measure the absolute abundance of every unique TCRbeta CDR3 rearrangement. For each sample, productive Simpson clonality was calculated as the square root of Simpson's diversity index across productive rearrangements. TCRdb carries this immuneACCESS record with in-frame sequences only. Its versions omit some clonotypes, under half of them owing to an unresolved V gene in the studies checked, with the rest unexplained. The V and J calls and clone size come from that table; D and trimming were worked out from the DNA. Here the sample has approximately 100,000 clones; 86% occur a single time. Of the sample, 2.7% is held by the ten largest clones.

These data are taken from a study of blood T cell repertoires in COVID-19 (dated by TCRdb to between 2020 and 2021). General notes on the study: The collaborator samples originated in the United States, Italy and Spain and spanned the acute and convalescent phases of COVID-19. The material from the prospective study consisted of cDNA or gDNA derived from T cells, B-cell-depleted T cells, or PBMCs. Deeply sampled blood TCRbeta repertoires from subjects exposed to, actively infected with, or recovered from COVID-19 were included in the dataset. The repertoires were made available in a free public database intended to serve as a resource for research on the immune response to SARS-CoV-2. Samples were obtained from the ongoing ImmuneRACE study (first 160 participants) and from 1,000 to 1,500 subjects provided by 6 global collaborators. Sample metadata almost always included a de-identified subject ID, COVID-19 status, age in years and sex. Where available, HLA class I and class II types were obtained from metadata supplied by the sample provider rather than from assay-based typing. Results and caveats for the whole study, not just this receptor: How much clinical and demographic metadata was included differed by source and by participant, and the metadata was provided uncurated.

V loses 6 bases, J loses 7 bases, and the germline ends lie 9 bases apart. Counted from cysteine to phenylalanine, this CDR3 has 11 amino acids. The read is trimmed to its CDR3 DNA, 33 bases read in frame from base 1. The CDR1 and CDR2 encoded by the germline V gene are MNHEY and SVGAGI. Enrolling through a virtual design, the prospective study's participants ranged in age from roughly 18 to 89 years and lived across about two dozen United States geographic areas. In the prospective study, participants were assigned to cohorts based on the clinical history participants reported in a screening survey and a study questionnaire. Recovered participants in ImmuneRACE Cohort 3 were defined as having two consecutive negative NP/OP PCR tests, clearance from a healthcare professional, or resolution of symptoms. In the prospective study, whole blood, serum and a nasopharyngeal or oropharyngeal swab were collected from each participant by mobile phlebotomists. Prospective study participants could optionally give additional blood draws and questionnaires over a roughly 2-month period. Before DNA extraction, prospective study blood samples were shipped either frozen or at room temperature.

The source material was PBMCs or T cells enriched from blood (not recorded which). The TCR comes from a woman in her 50s who had recovered from COVID-19. Rearrangement joined TRBV6-5 to TRBJ1-1; the D gene is perhaps TRBD1, from 6 matching bases. CDR3 sequence: CASSRTDEAFF. The nucleotide sequence is given as TGTGCCAGCAGCAGGACAGATGAAGCTTTCTTT.